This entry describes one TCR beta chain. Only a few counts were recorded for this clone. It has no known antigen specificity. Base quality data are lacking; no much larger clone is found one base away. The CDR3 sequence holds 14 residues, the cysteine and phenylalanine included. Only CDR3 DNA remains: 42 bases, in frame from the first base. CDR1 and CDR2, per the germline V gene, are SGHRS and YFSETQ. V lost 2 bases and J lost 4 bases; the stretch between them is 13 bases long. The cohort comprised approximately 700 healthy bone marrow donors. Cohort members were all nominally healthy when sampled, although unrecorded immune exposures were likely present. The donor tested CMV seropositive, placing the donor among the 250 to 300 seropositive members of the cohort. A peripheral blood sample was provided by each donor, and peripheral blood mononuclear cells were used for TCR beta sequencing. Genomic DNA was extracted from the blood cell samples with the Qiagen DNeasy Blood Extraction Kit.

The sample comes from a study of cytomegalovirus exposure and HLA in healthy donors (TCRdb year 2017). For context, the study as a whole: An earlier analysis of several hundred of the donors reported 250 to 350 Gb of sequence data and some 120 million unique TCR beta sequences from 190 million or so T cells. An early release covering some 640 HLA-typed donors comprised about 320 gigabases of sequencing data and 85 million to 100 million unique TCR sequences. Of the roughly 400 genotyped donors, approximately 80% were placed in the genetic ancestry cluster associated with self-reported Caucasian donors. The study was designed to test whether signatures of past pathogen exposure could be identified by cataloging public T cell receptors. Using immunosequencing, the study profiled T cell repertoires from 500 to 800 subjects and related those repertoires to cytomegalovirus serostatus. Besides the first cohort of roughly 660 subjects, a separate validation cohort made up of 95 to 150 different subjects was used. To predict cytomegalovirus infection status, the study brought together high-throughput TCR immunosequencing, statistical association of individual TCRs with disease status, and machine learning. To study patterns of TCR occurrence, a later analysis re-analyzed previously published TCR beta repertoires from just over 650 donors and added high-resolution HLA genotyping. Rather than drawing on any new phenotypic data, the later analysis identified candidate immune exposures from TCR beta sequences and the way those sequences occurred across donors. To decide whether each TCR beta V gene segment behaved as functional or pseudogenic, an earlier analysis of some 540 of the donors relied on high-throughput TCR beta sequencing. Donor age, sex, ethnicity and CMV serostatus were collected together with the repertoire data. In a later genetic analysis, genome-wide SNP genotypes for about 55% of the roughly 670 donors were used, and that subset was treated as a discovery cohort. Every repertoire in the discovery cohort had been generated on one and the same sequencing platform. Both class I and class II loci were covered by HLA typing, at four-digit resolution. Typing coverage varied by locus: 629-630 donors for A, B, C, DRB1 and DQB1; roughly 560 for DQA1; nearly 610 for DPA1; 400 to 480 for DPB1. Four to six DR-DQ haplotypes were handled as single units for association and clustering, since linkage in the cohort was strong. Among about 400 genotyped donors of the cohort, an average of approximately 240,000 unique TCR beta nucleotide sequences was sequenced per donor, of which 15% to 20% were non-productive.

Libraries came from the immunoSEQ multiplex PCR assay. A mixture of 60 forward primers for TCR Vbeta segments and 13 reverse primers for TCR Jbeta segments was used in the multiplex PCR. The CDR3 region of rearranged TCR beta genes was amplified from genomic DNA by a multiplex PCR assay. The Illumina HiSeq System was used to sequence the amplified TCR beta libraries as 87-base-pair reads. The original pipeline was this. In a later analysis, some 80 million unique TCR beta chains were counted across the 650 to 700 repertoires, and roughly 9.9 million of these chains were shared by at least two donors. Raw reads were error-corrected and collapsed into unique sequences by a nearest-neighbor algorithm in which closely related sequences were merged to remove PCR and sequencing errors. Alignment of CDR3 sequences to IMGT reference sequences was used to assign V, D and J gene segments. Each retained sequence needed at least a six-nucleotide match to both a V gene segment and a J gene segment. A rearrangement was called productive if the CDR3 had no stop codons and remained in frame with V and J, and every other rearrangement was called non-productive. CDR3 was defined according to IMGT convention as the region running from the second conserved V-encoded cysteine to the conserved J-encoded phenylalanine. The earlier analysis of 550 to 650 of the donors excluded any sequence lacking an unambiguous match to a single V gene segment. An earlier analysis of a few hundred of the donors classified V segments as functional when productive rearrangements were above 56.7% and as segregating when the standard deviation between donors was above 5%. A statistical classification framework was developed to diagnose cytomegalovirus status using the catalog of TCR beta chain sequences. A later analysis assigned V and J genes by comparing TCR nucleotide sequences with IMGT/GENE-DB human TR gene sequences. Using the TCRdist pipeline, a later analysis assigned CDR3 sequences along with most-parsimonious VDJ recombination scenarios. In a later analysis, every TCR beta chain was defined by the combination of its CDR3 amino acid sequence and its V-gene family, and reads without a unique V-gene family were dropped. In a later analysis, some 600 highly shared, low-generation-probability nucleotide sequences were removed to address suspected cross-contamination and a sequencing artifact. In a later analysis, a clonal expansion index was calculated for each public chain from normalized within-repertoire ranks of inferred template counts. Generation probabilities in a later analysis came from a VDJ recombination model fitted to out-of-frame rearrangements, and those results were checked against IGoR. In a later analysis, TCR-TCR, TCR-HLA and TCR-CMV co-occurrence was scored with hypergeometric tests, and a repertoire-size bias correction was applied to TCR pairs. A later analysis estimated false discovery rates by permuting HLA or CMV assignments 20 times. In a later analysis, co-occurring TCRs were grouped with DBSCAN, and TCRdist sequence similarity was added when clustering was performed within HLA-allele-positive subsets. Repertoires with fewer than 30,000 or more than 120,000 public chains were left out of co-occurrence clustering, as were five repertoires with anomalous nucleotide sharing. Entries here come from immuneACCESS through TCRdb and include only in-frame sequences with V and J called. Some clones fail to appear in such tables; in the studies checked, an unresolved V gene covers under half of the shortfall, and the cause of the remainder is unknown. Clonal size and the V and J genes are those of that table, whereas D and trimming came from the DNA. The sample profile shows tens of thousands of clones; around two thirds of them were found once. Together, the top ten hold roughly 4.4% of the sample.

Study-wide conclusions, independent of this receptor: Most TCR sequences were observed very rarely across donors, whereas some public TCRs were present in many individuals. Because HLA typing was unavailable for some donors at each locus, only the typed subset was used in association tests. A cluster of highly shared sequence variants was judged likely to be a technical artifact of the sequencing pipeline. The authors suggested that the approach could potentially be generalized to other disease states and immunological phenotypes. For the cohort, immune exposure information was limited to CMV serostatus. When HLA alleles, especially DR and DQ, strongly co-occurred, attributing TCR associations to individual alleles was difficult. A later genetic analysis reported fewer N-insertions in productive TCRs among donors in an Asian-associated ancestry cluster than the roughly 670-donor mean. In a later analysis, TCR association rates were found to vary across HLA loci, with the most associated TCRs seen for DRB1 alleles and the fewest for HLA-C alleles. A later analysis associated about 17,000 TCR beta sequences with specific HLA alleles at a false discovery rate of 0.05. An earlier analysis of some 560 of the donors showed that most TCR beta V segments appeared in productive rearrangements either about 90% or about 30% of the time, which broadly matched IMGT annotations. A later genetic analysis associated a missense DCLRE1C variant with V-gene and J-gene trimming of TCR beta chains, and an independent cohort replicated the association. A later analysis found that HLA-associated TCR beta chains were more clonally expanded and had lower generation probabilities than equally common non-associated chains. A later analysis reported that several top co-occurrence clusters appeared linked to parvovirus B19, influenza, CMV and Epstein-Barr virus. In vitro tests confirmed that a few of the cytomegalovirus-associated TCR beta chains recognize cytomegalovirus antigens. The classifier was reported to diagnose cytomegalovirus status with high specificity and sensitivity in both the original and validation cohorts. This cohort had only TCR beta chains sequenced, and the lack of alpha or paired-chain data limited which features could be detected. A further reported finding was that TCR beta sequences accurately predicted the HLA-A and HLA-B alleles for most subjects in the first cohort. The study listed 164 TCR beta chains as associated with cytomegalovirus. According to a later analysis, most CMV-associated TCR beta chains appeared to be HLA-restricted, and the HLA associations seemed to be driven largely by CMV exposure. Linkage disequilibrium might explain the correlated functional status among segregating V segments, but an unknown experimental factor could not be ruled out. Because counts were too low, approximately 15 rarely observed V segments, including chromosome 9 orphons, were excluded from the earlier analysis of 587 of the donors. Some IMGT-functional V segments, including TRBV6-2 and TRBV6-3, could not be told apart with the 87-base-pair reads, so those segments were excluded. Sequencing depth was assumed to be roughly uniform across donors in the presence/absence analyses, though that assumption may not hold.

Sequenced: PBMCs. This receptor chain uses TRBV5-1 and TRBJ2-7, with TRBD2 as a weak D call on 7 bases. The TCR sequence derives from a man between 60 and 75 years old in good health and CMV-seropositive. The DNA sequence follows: TGCGCCAGCAGCTTCGGGGGGCGAGTTTACGAGCAGTACTTC. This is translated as CASSFGGRVYEQYF.